This TCR beta chain derives from a study of CD8 T cells in ankylosing spondylitis. This clonotype was recorded a few times. Germline V gene data show CDR1 as MNHEY and CDR2 as SVGEGT. The CDR3 totals 14 residues. V shed 2 bases and J shed 1 base, with 7 bases lying between them. MiXCR was run by TCRdb on the 5' RACE reads, yielding one entry per CDR3 protein. This sample has around 130,000 distinct CDR3 sequences, with roughly 8.8% found just once. Sequencing was carried out using blood, either unsorted or a sorted T cell fraction (not recorded which). The clonotype comes from a male donor with ankylosing spondylitis or in good health (not recorded which). This chain connects TRBV6-2 or TRBV6-3 to TRBJ2-3; unclear D gene. The CDR3 DNA is TGTGCCAGCAGTTACATATACGGCACAGATACGCAGTATTTT. Amino acid sequence: CASSYIYGTDTQYF.